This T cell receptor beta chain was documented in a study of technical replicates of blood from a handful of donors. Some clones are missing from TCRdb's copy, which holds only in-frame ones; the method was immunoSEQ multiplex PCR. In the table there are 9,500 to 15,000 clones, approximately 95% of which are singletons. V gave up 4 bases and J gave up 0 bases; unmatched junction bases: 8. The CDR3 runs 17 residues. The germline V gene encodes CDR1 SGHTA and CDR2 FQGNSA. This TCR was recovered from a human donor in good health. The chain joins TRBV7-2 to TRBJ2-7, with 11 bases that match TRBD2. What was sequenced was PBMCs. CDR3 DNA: TGTGCCAGCAGCTCCGGGACTAGCGGTTTCTTCTCCTACGAGCAGTACTTC. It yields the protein CASSSGTSGFFSYEQYF.